A single sample gave rise to the 25 T cell receptor beta chains below, sequenced in a study of T cell responses to AZD1222 COVID-19 vaccine. Profiled with immunoSEQ multiplex PCR; TCRdb holds only in-frame clones, not every one. The table has around 270,000 clones, 94% seen once. The sequencing here drew on peripheral blood, taken 28 days after the second AZD1222 dose. The receptors originated from an adult who received the AZD1222 COVID-19 vaccine.

The chain employs TRBV7-2 and TRBJ2-5; TRBD2 might be the D (5 bases). Germline CDR1 reads SGHTA; CDR2 reads FQGNSA. Deletions cut 1 base from V and 1 base from J, with 13 bases between. This CDR3 has 16 residues. In DNA, the CDR3 is TGTGCCAGCAGCTTAGGGAGGATGGGCGGCCAAGAGACCCAGTACTTC. Its protein product is CASSLGRMGGQETQYF. Together with reference TRBV7-2 and TRBJ2-5, the CDR3 gives the full variable domain: GAGVSQSPSNKVTEKGKDVELRCDPISGHTALYWYRQSLGQGLEFLIYFQGNSAPDKSGLPSDRFSAERTGGSVSTLTIQRTQQEDSAVYLCASSLGRMGGQETQYFGPGTRLLVL.

The chain joins TRBV7-9 to TRBJ1-1, with D uncertain. The V gene's germline CDR1 is SEHNR and CDR2 FQNEAQ (reference sequence). The CDR3 contains 14 residues. The V end lost 5 bases, the J end lost 0 bases, and 10 bases lay between the germline ends. The chain's CDR3 is CASSGAGMNTEAFF. CDR3 DNA sequence: TGTGCCAGCAGCGGAGCAGGTATGAACACTGAAGCTTTCTTT.

Of note for this clone: At one end the junction does not follow the germline gene, possibly because of a read error. This chain uses TRBV4-1 with TRBJ2-7; D not certain. CDR1 is MGHRA, CDR2 YSYEKL, per germline. This CDR3 contains 9 residues. The CDR3 reads CASRTGRKF. In nucleotides, the CDR3 is TGCGCCAGCAGGACGGGCCGGAAATTC.

J is TRBJ1-3 and V is TRBV4-1; possibly TRBD1 for D (5 bases). The germline gives CDR1 MGHRA, CDR2 YSYEKL. This CDR3 comprises 15 residues. V was pared by 2 bases and J by 4 bases, with 12 bases between. The DNA of the CDR3 is TGCGCCAGCAGCCAAATGGGGCTGGCAGGAAACACCATATATTTT. Translated, it gives CASSQMGLAGNTIYF.

This chain connects TRBV5-6 to TRBJ1-2; no clear D. The CDR3 has 14 amino acids. V was pared by 1 base and J by 0 bases, with 7 bases between. CDR1 and CDR2 from the germline V gene are SGHDT and YYEEEE. The CDR3 protein is CASSLWSPNYGYTF. The CDR3 coding sequence is TGTGCCAGCAGCTTGTGGTCTCCTAACTATGGCTACACCTTC.

The V and J genes are TRBV28 and TRBJ1-2, with a weak D call TRBD1 (6 bases). Germline-derived CDR1 and CDR2 are MDHEN and SYDVKM. The V and J ends lost 8 bases and 0 bases respectively, with 13 bases between them. There are 14 residues in the CDR3. CDR3 in DNA: TGTGCCAGCCGACTCGGACAGCCTAACTATGGCTACACCTTC. This sequence encodes CASRLGQPNYGYTF.

The CDR3 sequence is CASSNTDTQYF. The CDR3 DNA follows: TGTGCCAGCAGTAACACAGATACGCAGTATTTT. The V call is TRBV7-8, the J call TRBJ2-3; D gene uncertain. The length of the CDR3 is 11 residues. Germline V lookup: CDR1 SGHVS, CDR2 FQNEAQ. Deletions cut 6 bases from V and 2 bases from J, with 3 bases between.

To note about this clone: The same CDR3 also results from other DNA sequences found in this sample. V usage is TRBV5-1 and J usage is TRBJ2-1; TRBD2 matches at 7 bases. Trimming at V came to 4 bases and at J to 0 bases, leaving 4 bases not matched to a gene. CDR3 length: 15 residues. Germline loops: CDR1 SGHRS, CDR2 YFSETQ. This chain's CDR3 is CASSLGGSSYNEQFF. The DNA of the CDR3 is TGCGCCAGCAGCCTTGGCGGGAGCTCCTACAATGAGCAGTTCTTC.

In nucleotides, the CDR3 is TGTGCCAGCAGTTTCTGGACAGGGGGGAACTACGAGCAGTACTTC. As protein: CASSFWTGGNYEQYF. The chain recombines TRBV28 with TRBJ2-7; TRBD1 matches 10 bases. Looked up from germline, CDR1 is MDHEN and CDR2 is SYDVKM. J was trimmed by 3 bases and V by 3 bases; bases with no gene match: 5. The CDR3 is 15 amino acids.

This clone has just one count. This chain connects TRBV7-6 to TRBJ2-7, with D maybe TRBD2 (6 bases). The CDR3 totals 14 residues. Trimming left V 1 base short and J 4 bases short, with 11 bases between. CDR1 is SGHVS and CDR2 is FNYEAQ in the germline V gene. The CDR3 region has the DNA TGTGCCAGCAGCTTAGACGGGAGAGGGTACGAGCAGTACTTC. Protein sequence: CASSLDGRGYEQYF.

V and J are TRBV27 and TRBJ2-5, with TRBD2 matching 7 bases. The CDR3 contains 15 residues. The germline CDR1 and CDR2 sequences are MNHEY and SMNVEV (reference sequence). Trimming at V came to 0 bases and at J to 4 bases, leaving 5 bases not matched to a gene. CDR3 nucleotides: TGTGCCAGCAGTTTATCGGGAGGGCCTTCAGAGACCCAGTACTTC. It encodes CASSLSGGPSETQYF.

The gene calls are TRBV20-1 and TRBJ2-7, with D maybe TRBD2 (6 bases). V was clipped by 6 bases and J by 6 bases, with 12 bases between them. CDR3 length equals 11 residues. Per the germline V gene, CDR1 is DFQATT and CDR2 is SNEGSKA (reference sequence). The CDR3 is CSAETRSEQYF. The CDR3 nucleotides read TGCAGTGCGGAGACTAGGAGCGAGCAGTACTTC.

The chain uses TRBV7-9 and TRBJ1-1; D possibly corresponds to TRBD1 (5 bases). CDR1 SEHNR and CDR2 FQNEAQ come from the germline V gene (reference sequence). The V end was cut by 6 bases, the J end by 2 bases, with 16 bases between. The CDR3 covers 15 residues. The CDR3 loop reads CASRVIWDANTEAFF. CDR3 bases: TGTGCCAGCAGGGTAATTTGGGACGCCAACACTGAAGCTTTCTTT. The whole variable domain, remainder taken from reference TRBV7-9 and TRBJ1-1, is DTGVSQNPRHKITKRGQNVTFRCDPISEHNRLYWYRQTLGQGPEFLTYFQNEAQLEKSRLLSDRFSAERPKGSFSTLEIQRTEQGDSAMYLCASRVIWDANTEAFFGQGTRLTVV.

The chain employs TRBV3-1 (or the pseudogene TRBV3-2) and TRBJ2-7; D unclear. Germline CDR1 and CDR2: LGHDT and YNNKEL (reference sequence). This CDR3 has 14 amino acids. V lost 2 bases, J lost 3 bases, and 11 bases lay in between. The CDR3: CASSQTRSGYEQYF. CDR3 DNA sequence: TGTGCCAGCAGCCAAACACGGTCAGGCTACGAGCAGTACTTC.

This CDR3 reads CASSPAGTGRGQPQHF. The CDR3, as DNA: TGTGCCAGCAGCCCAGCAGGGACAGGGCGGGGGCAGCCCCAGCATTTT. The chain recombines TRBV7-8 with TRBJ1-5; 9 bases agree with TRBD1. CDR3 length equals 16 residues. The germline gives CDR1 SGHVS, CDR2 FQNEAQ. Losses at the gene ends were 5 bases for V and 7 bases for J; bases not matched to a gene: 12.

This chain connects TRBV15 to TRBJ1-1; tentatively, D is TRBD1 (5 bases). Germline CDR1 and CDR2: LNHNV and YYDKDF (reference sequence). The ends were cut back, 1 base at V and 5 bases at J, with 14 bases in the middle. The CDR3 is made up of 15 amino acids. In DNA form, the CDR3 reads TGTGCCACCAGCAGAGCGGGACGGGGAGGGACTGAAGCTTTCTTT. Translation: CATSRAGRGGTEAFF.

The chain recombines TRBV29-1 with TRBJ1-1; D is ambiguous. The germline CDR1 and CDR2 sequences are SQVTM and ANQGSEA. Trimming stripped 4 bases from V and 2 bases from J, with 17 bases between. The CDR3 is made up of 15 amino acids. The CDR3 sequence is CSVVGRLSVNTEAFF. The CDR3 DNA reads TGCAGCGTTGTCGGACGGCTGTCGGTCAACACTGAAGCTTTCTTT. The full variable domain, with the rest looked up from reference TRBV29-1 and TRBJ1-1, is SAVISQKPSRDICQRGTSLTIQCQVDSQVTMMFWYRQQPGQSLTLIATANQGSEATYESGFVIDKFPISRPNLTFSTLTVSNMSPEDSSIYLCSVVGRLSVNTEAFFGQGTRLTVV.

The chain has TRBV7-8 and TRBJ1-5; D not certain. Between the trimmed V and J ends, which lost 1 base and 1 base, there was a span of 11 bases. The CDR3 covers 16 residues. From germline, CDR1 is SGHVS and CDR2 FQNEAQ. The CDR3 coding sequence is TGTGCCAGCAGCTTAGAATTTGGTTTAAGCAATCAGCCCCAGCATTTT. This codes for CASSLEFGLSNQPQHF.

The gene calls are TRBV5-4 and TRBJ1-1; D remains ambiguous. Trimming took 5 bases from V and 3 from J, leaving 11 bases between them. Germline CDR1 and CDR2: SGHNT and YYREEE (reference sequence). The CDR3 extends over 13 amino acids. CDR3 nucleotides: TGTGCCAGCAGTTCGGCATGGGACACTGAAGCTTTCTTT. It codes for CASSSAWDTEAFF.

This chain links TRBV6-5 with TRBJ1-2; no definite D call. Trimming shortened V by 5 bases and J by 5 bases, and 12 bases separated the two germline ends. Germline CDR1 reads MNHEY; CDR2 reads SVGAGI. The CDR3 has 13 residues. The CDR3 DNA sequence: TGTGCCAGCAGTCAGAATCCTGAATATGGCTACACCTTC. Translating gives CASSQNPEYGYTF.

In nucleotides, the CDR3 is TGTGCCAGCACAGGACAGTTCAATCAGCCCCAGCATTTT. It is translated as CASTGQFNQPQHF. The genes are TRBV6-5 and TRBJ1-5; weak D call: TRBD1 (6 bases). This CDR3 has 13 residues. Trimming stripped 7 bases from V and 3 bases from J, with 10 bases between. From germline, CDR1 is MNHEY and CDR2 SVGAGI.

In its sample, this clone was seen once. The chain carries TRBV2 and TRBJ2-3, with a tentative D call TRBD2 (6 bases). The CDR3 spans 14 residues. Germline V gene data show CDR1 as SNHLY and CDR2 as FYNNEI. V was clipped by 6 bases and J by 0 bases, with 10 bases between them. CDR3 region: CASSLAGSTDTQYF. The CDR3 region has the DNA TGTGCCAGCAGCCTCGCGGGGAGCACAGATACGCAGTATTTT.

This chain uses TRBV19 with TRBJ2-2; 11 bases are a match to TRBD2. This CDR3 contains 15 residues. The V gene end was trimmed by 5 bases and the J gene end by 1 base; junction bases not matched to a gene: 0. CDR1 is LNHDA and CDR2 is SQIVND in the germline V gene (reference sequence). CDR3 amino acids: CASSGTSGNTGELFF. The CDR3, as DNA: TGTGCCAGTAGTGGGACTAGCGGGAACACCGGGGAGCTGTTTTTT. Supplemented by reference TRBV19 and TRBJ2-2, the full variable domain reads DGGITQSPKYLFRKEGQNVTLSCEQNLNHDAMYWYRQDPGQGLRLIYYSQIVNDFQKGDIAEGYSVSREKKESFPLTVTSAQKNPTAFYLCASSGTSGNTGELFFGEGSRLTVL.

This clone was seen only once. The rearrangement joins TRBV7-2 to TRBJ2-1; 7 bases fit TRBD2. J was trimmed by 10 bases and V by 2 bases; bases with no gene match: 5. CDR1 is SGHTA and CDR2 is FQGNSA in the germline V gene. This CDR3 is built from 13 residues. DNA for the CDR3: TGTGCCAGCAGCTTATACGCGGGAGTGGAGCAGTTCTTC. Residues: CASSLYAGVEQFF.

The chain combines TRBV7-8 with TRBJ2-7; a weak D match, TRBD2 (5 bases). V lost 6 bases to trimming and J lost 0 bases, with 15 bases between them. The CDR3 has 15 amino acids. From germline, CDR1 is SGHVS and CDR2 FQNEAQ. The CDR3 sequence is CASRPREVRSYEQYF. The CDR3 DNA reads TGTGCCAGCAGACCCCGGGAAGTGCGCTCCTACGAGCAGTACTTC.